The next 2 T cell receptor beta chains were all read from a single sample in a study of shared clonotypes between healthy human individuals. Naive CD8 cells lacked CD45RO and underwent positive selection for CCR7, leaving out terminally differentiated effector memory CD45RA+ cells. Clones were sequenced by immunoSEQ multiplex PCR, and TCRdb holds only the in-frame ones, with some missing. The table has about 2.1 million clones, roughly 93% seen once; the top ten hold 1.5% to 2%. The sample taken for sequencing was naive CD8+ T cells from PBMCs. These receptors were taken from a man younger than 35 in good health. Some clones in this sample may be carry-over from other donors' samples.

This rearrangement joins TRBV6-1 to TRBJ1-1; the match to TRBD1 covers 8 bases. Germline lookup yields CDR1 MNHNS and CDR2 SASEGT. The CDR3 loop spans 17 amino acids. The V gene end was trimmed by 3 bases and the J gene end by 0 bases; junction bases not matched to a gene: 9. CDR3 loop: CASSDRQGSIMNTEAFF. CDR3 in DNA: TGTGCCAGCAGTGACCGACAGGGGAGTATCATGAACACTGAAGCTTTCTTT.

This sequence joins TRBV7-6 and TRBJ2-3; 9 bases match TRBD2. The CDR3 extends over 15 amino acids. CDR1 is SGHVS, CDR2 FNYEAQ, per germline. Unmatched junction bases numbered 3, after V lost 5 bases and J lost 0 bases. The CDR3 is CASSVTSGSTDTQYF. The CDR3 coding sequence is TGTGCCAGCAGCGTCACTAGCGGGAGCACAGATACGCAGTATTTT. The entire variable domain, with the rest obtained from reference TRBV7-6 and TRBJ2-3, is as follows: GAGVSQSPRYKVTKRGQDVALRCDPISGHVSLYWYRQALGQGPEFLTYFNYEAQQDKSGLPNDRFSAERPEGSISTLTIQRTEQRDSAMYRCASSVTSGSTDTQYFGPGTRLTVL.